The subject of this entry is one T cell receptor beta chain. No antigen is known for it. TCRdb reprocessed the 5' RACE reads with MiXCR, giving one entry per CDR3 protein. This sample carries about 750,000 distinct CDR3 sequences, around a fifth of them seen once, and the ten largest clones take under 20%. The CDR3 spans 15 residues. V lost 1 base, J lost 3 bases, and 13 bases lay in between. The germline V gene has CDR1 SGHRS and CDR2 YFSETQ. The sample originates from a study of CD8 T cells in ankylosing spondylitis. Study findings and constraints: Blood of patients with ankylosing spondylitis appeared to be characterized by a TCR beta motif of several highly homologous variants.

This rearrangement joins TRBV5-1 to TRBJ2-5; D possibly corresponds to TRBD2 (6 bases). The clonotype was recovered from a male donor with ankylosing spondylitis. Sequencing input: blood, either unsorted or a sorted T cell fraction (not recorded which). In nucleotides, the CDR3 is TGCGCCAGCAGCTTGCGTGGCGGGGTGAAAGAGACCCAGTACTTC. Its protein is CASSLRGGVKETQYF.